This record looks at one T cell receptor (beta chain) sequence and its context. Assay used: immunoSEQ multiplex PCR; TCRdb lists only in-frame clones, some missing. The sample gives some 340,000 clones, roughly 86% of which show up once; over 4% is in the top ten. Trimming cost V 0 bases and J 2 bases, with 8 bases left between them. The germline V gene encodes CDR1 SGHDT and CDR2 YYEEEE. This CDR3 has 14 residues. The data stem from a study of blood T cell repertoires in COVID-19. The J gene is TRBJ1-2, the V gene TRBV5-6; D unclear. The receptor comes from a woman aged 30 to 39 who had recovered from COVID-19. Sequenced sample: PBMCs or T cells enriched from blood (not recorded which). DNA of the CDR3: TGTGCCAGCAGCTTGGGGAGAAGGAACTATGGCTACACCTTC. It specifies CASSLGRRNYGYTF.